What follows are 11 T cell receptor beta chains derived from one specimen sequenced in a study of cytomegalovirus exposure and HLA in healthy donors. The PCR employed 60 Vbeta primers together with 13 Jbeta primers. Using immunoSEQ multiplex PCR, the repertoire was profiled, and TCRdb retains in-frame clones only, with some absent. The sample holds around 58,000 clones, 60% to 80% seen once. The specimen sequenced was PBMCs. The receptor set was obtained from a female donor in good health and CMV-seronegative.

This clone came up once. The gene calls are TRBV7-3 and TRBJ2-1, with 13 bases matching TRBD2. CDR1 is SGHTA, CDR2 FQGTGA, per germline. The length of the CDR3 is 16 residues. With V trimmed by 5 bases and J by 6 bases, 7 bases remained unmatched. The CDR3 DNA reads as TGTGCCAGCAGCCCAAGACTAGCGGGAGGCGGCAATGAGCAGTTCTTC. It translates to CASSPRLAGGGNEQFF.

The chain uses TRBV9 and TRBJ2-1; 8 nucleotides agree with TRBD2. The CDR3 spans 15 residues. The V gene end was trimmed by 0 bases and the J gene end by 7 bases; junction bases not matched to a gene: 6. Germline assignment: CDR1 SGDLS and CDR2 YYNGEE. The CDR3 region has the DNA TGTGCCAGCAGCGTAGAATCCGGGAGGGGGAATGAGCAGTTCTTC. This codes for CASSVESGRGNEQFF.

This chain links TRBV5-5 with TRBJ2-7; 9 bases align to TRBD1. Per germline, CDR1 SGHKS and CDR2 YYEKEE (reference sequence). The CDR3 totals 17 residues. V dropped 0 bases and J dropped 5; count of bases not matched to a gene: 12. CDR3 protein: CASSLGVTGTGSHEQYF. The CDR3 DNA is TGTGCCAGCAGCTTGGGGGTAACCGGGACAGGGTCCCACGAGCAGTACTTC.

The table lists this clone with a count of one. The chain uses TRBV27 and TRBJ1-1, with D possibly being TRBD1 (6 bases). V lost 3 bases to trimming and J lost 10 bases, with 15 bases between them. The CDR3 loop spans 13 amino acids. Germline CDR1 is MNHEY and CDR2 is SMNVEV (reference sequence). The CDR3 loop is CASSFTSGAIAFF. The CDR3 DNA reads TGTGCCAGCAGTTTTACGTCAGGGGCTATAGCTTTCTTT.

This clone came up once. The V and J genes are TRBV7-9 and TRBJ1-1; TRBD1 aligns across 8 bases. With 5 bases clipped from V and 4 bases from J, the junction kept 3 bases outside the gene matches. The CDR3 runs to 13 residues. CDR1 is SEHNR and CDR2 is FQNEAQ in the germline V gene (reference sequence). CDR3: CASSGQGGTEAFF. Written as DNA, the CDR3 is TGTGCCAGCAGCGGACAGGGAGGCACTGAAGCTTTCTTT.

CDR3 sequence: CASSSGDQETQYF. In DNA form, the CDR3 reads TGCGCCAGCAGCTCCGGGGACCAAGAGACCCAGTACTTC. This chain connects TRBV5-1 to TRBJ2-5, with D perhaps TRBD2 (5 bases). V was shortened by 3 bases and J by 0 bases, with 6 bases between the two germline ends. The germline gives CDR1 SGHRS, CDR2 YFSETQ. The CDR3 runs to 13 residues.

The chain recombines TRBV6-5 with TRBJ2-3, with TRBD2 matching 12 bases. The germline V gene has CDR1 MNHEY and CDR2 SVGAGI. Trimming took 8 bases from V and 5 from J; bases not matched to a gene: 8. CDR3 length: 15 residues. CDR3 nucleotide sequence: TGTGCCAGCCCCCAACTAGCGGGGGGCTTAGATACGCAGTATTTT. This encodes CASPQLAGGLDTQYF.

The rearrangement joins TRBV6-1 to TRBJ2-3, with TRBD2 matching 9 bases. CDR1 and CDR2 from the germline V gene are MNHNS and SASEGT. The ends lost 2 bases at V and 6 bases at J; junction bases unmatched: 6. CDR3 size: 15 residues. The CDR3 nucleotides are TGTGCCAGCAGTGAACGGACTAGCGCATGGGATACGCAGTATTTT. Its translation is CASSERTSAWDTQYF.

This clone was counted between two and nine times. This chain connects TRBV5-6 to TRBJ1-2, with TRBD1 matching 10 bases. J was trimmed by 3 bases and V by 4 bases; bases with no gene match: 6. Looked up from germline, CDR1 is SGHDT and CDR2 is YYEEEE. The CDR3 runs 15 residues. The CDR3 bases are TGTGCCAGCAGCACACCGACAGGGGGCGACTATGGCTACACCTTC. Protein: CASSTPTGGDYGYTF. The variable domain in full, with the rest retrieved from reference TRBV5-6 and TRBJ1-2, is DAGVTQSPTHLIKTRGQQVTLRCSPKSGHDTVSWYQQALGQGPQFIFQYYEEEERQRGNFPDRFSGHQFPNYSSELNVNALLLGDSALYLCASSTPTGGDYGYTFGSGTRLTVV.

V and J are TRBV27 and TRBJ2-5; the match to TRBD1 covers 7 bases. Trimming took 4 bases from V and 3 from J; bases not matched to a gene: 11. Germline CDR1 is MNHEY and CDR2 is SMNVEV (reference sequence). The CDR3 totals 16 residues. The CDR3 here is CASSSRPPGQEETQYF. The CDR3 coding sequence is TGTGCCAGCAGTTCCCGCCCCCCTGGACAGGAAGAGACCCAGTACTTC.

The chain links TRBV5-1 to TRBJ2-1, with 8 bases identical to TRBD2. Germline V gene sequence: CDR1 SGHRS, CDR2 YFSETQ. V lost 6 bases, J lost 9 bases, and 14 bases stayed unmatched. The CDR3 spans 15 residues. The CDR3 nucleotides are TGCGCCAGCACCCCGCCGGGAAGCGGGGGCGGTGAGCAGTTCTTC. Its translation: CASTPPGSGGGEQFF.